The clone carrying this T cell receptor (beta chain) has more than one count but fewer than ten. The antigen is not known. The sample belongs to a study of T-cell reconstitution after alpha-beta-depleted transplantation in children. Trimming cost V 2 bases and J 5 bases, with 10 bases left between them. The germline V gene has CDR1 LGHNA and CDR2 YNFKEQ. This CDR3 comprises 13 residues. Findings and limits, study-wide: The authors attributed T-cell counts and diversity one year after transplant mostly to newly produced T cells.

Researchers prepared the TCRbeta library using unique molecular identifiers, the study reports. Via MiXCR, TCRdb re-called the PCR reads, giving one row per CDR3 protein. Found here are tens of thousands of distinct CDR3 sequences, about 40% of them singletons; the top ten hold 98%. The specimen comprised PBMCs, mostly from graft donor cells, sampled 360 days after TCRalphabeta/CD19-depleted stem cell transplant. The V call is TRBV4-2, the J call TRBJ2-7; no clear D gene. The clonotype comes from a male patient younger than 18 who had a stem cell transplant for acute lymphoblastic leukemia, so the T cells may come from the graft donor. The CDR3 coding sequence is TGTGCCAGCAGCCAACGGGTGGGAAACGAGCAGTACTTC. This translates into CASSQRVGNEQYF.